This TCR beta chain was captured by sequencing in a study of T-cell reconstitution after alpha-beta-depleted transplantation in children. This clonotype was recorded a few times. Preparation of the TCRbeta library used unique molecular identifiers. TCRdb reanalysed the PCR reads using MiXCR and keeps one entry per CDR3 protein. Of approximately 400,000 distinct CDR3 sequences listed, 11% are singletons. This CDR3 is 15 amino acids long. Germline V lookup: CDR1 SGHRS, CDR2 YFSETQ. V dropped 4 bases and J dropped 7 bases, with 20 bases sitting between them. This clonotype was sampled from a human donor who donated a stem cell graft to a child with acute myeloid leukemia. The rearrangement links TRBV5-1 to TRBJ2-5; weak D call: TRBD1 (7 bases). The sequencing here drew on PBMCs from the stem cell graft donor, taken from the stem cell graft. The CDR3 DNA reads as TGCGCCAGCAGCGAGGGTGCGGGACAGTCGGGGACCCAGTACTTC. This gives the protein CASSEGAGQSGTQYF.